What follows are 5 T cell receptor beta chains derived from one specimen sequenced in a study of cytomegalovirus exposure and HLA in healthy donors. Both 60 Vbeta primers and 13 Jbeta primers went into the PCR. Profiled with immunoSEQ multiplex PCR; TCRdb holds only in-frame clones, not every one. Among about 69,000 clones, approximately 70% were seen once, and the ten largest hold about 14%. Sequenced: PBMCs. The receptors stem from a male donor in good health and CMV-seropositive.

The chain employs TRBV7-9 and TRBJ1-5; D not certain. CDR1 and CDR2 from the germline V gene are SEHNR and FQNEAQ (reference sequence). This CDR3 is built from 13 residues. V lost 5 bases to trimming and J lost 0 bases, with 5 bases between them. The CDR3 reads CASSPSSNQPQHF. CDR3 sequence (DNA): TGTGCCAGCAGCCCTTCTAGCAATCAGCCCCAGCATTTT.

This chain links TRBV29-1 with TRBJ1-1; no clear D. The CDR3 loop spans 14 amino acids. Germline values: CDR1 SQVTM, CDR2 ANQGSEA. Between the trimmed V and J ends, which lost 4 bases and 3 bases, there was a span of 15 bases. The CDR3 DNA is TGCAGCGTTGTGAAGATCCAGCGGGACACTGAAGCTTTCTTT. Translation: CSVVKIQRDTEAFF.

This chain uses TRBV29-1 with TRBJ1-4, with 10 bases identical to TRBD1. Germline CDR1 is SQVTM and CDR2 is ANQGSEA. With V trimmed by 7 bases and J by 7 bases, 6 bases remained unmatched. The CDR3 runs to 13 residues. The CDR3 sequence: CSATTGGGEKLFF. Written as DNA, the CDR3 is TGCAGCGCTACGACAGGGGGCGGTGAAAAACTGTTTTTT. The variable domain in full, with the rest retrieved from reference TRBV29-1 and TRBJ1-4, is SAVISQKPSRDICQRGTSLTIQCQVDSQVTMMFWYRQQPGQSLTLIATANQGSEATYESGFVIDKFPISRPNLTFSTLTVSNMSPEDSSIYLCSATTGGGEKLFFGSGTQLSVL.

The chain uses TRBV6-1 and TRBJ2-5, with 7 bases lining up with TRBD1. Per germline, CDR1 MNHNS and CDR2 SASEGT. Trimming cost V 6 bases and J 2 bases; bases outside gene matches: 9. This CDR3 is 15 amino acids long. CDR3 residues: CASSRGGAGQETQYF. CDR3 bases: TGTGCCAGCAGCCGAGGGGGCGCTGGGCAAGAGACCCAGTACTTC.

The table lists this clone with a few counts. The chain recombines TRBV7-9 with TRBJ2-7, with 10 bases that match TRBD2. The V segment lost 0 bases and the J segment 2 bases; nucleotides outside the gene matches: 4. Germline CDR1 reads SEHNR; CDR2 reads FQNEAQ (reference sequence). The length of the CDR3 is 16 residues. This CDR3 reads CASSLASGGKTYEQYF. Here the CDR3 DNA reads TGTGCCAGCAGCTTAGCTAGCGGGGGGAAGACCTACGAGCAGTACTTC. The entire variable domain, with the rest obtained from reference TRBV7-9 and TRBJ2-7, is as follows: DTGVSQNPRHKITKRGQNVTFRCDPISEHNRLYWYRQTLGQGPEFLTYFQNEAQLEKSRLLSDRFSAERPKGSFSTLEIQRTEQGDSAMYLCASSLASGGKTYEQYFGPGTRLTVT.